This TCR beta chain was sequenced in a study of cytomegalovirus exposure and HLA in healthy donors. Overall study findings and caveats: Most TCR sequences showed up rarely, but some public TCRs showed up in many donors.

Worth noting for this clone: Its antigen is not identified.

Germline loops: CDR1 SQVTM, CDR2 ANQGSEA. This CDR3 region has 12 residues. With 2 bases removed from V and 5 bases from J, the gap between germline ends came to 9 bases. The PCR contained 60 Vbeta and 13 Jbeta primers. Sequencing used immunoSEQ multiplex PCR; TCRdb keeps in-frame clones, though not all of them. Counted here are approximately 110,000 clones, 70% to 80% occurring once; the ten biggest clones make up about 3.1%. This receptor was taken from a woman aged 40-49 years in good health and CMV-seronegative. Input material: PBMCs. This rearrangement joins TRBV29-1 to TRBJ1-2; a possible D gene is TRBD1 (5 bases). The CDR3 DNA reads TGCAGCGTTGAAAGAGCAGGGTATGGCTACACCTTC. It yields the protein CSVERAGYGYTF.